The 23 T cell receptor beta chains reported below all come from one sample, sequenced in a study of blood T cell repertoires in COVID-19. Sequenced by immunoSEQ multiplex PCR; TCRdb stores in-frame clones only, minus some. Found here are under 300,000 clones, 90% of them singletons; the top ten hold 3.7%. What was sequenced was peripheral blood. The receptor set was obtained from a woman between 40 and 50 years old with acute or convalescent COVID-19.

CDR3 region: CASTRGTINQPQHF. The CDR3, as DNA: TGTGCCAGCACCAGGGGGACGATCAATCAGCCCCAGCATTTT. The rearrangement joins TRBV6-6 to TRBJ1-5, with 7 bases aligning to TRBD1. The CDR3 has 14 residues. V trimming: 7 bases; J trimming: 3 bases; junction bases outside the gene matches: 6. CDR1 and CDR2 from the germline V gene are MNHNY and SVGAGI (reference sequence).

This clone was detected only once. This sequence joins TRBV6-6 and TRBJ1-1, with D perhaps matching TRBD1 (5 bases). This CDR3 has 13 residues. Germline CDR1 MNHNY, CDR2 SVGAGI (reference sequence). The ends were cut back, 3 bases at V and 5 bases at J, with 10 bases in the middle. For the CDR3, the DNA is TGTGCCAGCAGTTATGGGGGAGGGACTGAAGCTTTCTTT. The encoded protein is CASSYGGGTEAFF.

This chain joins TRBV28 and TRBJ1-2; 7 bases align to TRBD1. The CDR3 covers 14 residues. J was trimmed by 5 bases and V by 3 bases; bases with no gene match: 6. Per germline, CDR1 MDHEN and CDR2 SYDVKM. The CDR3 DNA sequence: TGTGCCAGCAGTTTGTTTGACAGGGTATATGGCTACACCTTC. Its protein product is CASSLFDRVYGYTF.

The J gene is TRBJ1-3, the V gene TRBV30; TRBD1 agrees at 9 bases. J gave up 3 bases and V 7 bases, and 1 base lay outside the gene matches. The CDR3 contains 12 residues. Germline V CDR1 and CDR2: GTSNPN, SVGIG (reference sequence). The CDR3 loop is CASTGGGNTIYF. The CDR3 bases are TGTGCCTCGACAGGGGGTGGAAACACCATATATTTT. The whole variable domain, remainder taken from reference TRBV30 and TRBJ1-3, is SQTIHQWPATLVQPVGSPLSLECTVEGTSNPNLYWYRQAAGRGLQLLFYSVGIGQISSEVPQNLSASRPQDRQFILSSKKLLLSDSGFYLCASTGGGNTIYFGEGSWLTVV.

The chain couples TRBV12-3 or TRBV12-4 to TRBJ1-2; D gene uncertain. Trimming shortened V by 5 bases and J by 5 bases, and 6 bases separated the two germline ends. This CDR3 region has 11 residues. The CDR3 is CASSGGYGYTF. DNA for the CDR3: TGTGCCAGCAGTGGAGGGTATGGCTACACCTTC.

The rearrangement uses TRBV2 and TRBJ1-2; the match to TRBD1 covers 9 bases. The germline V gene encodes CDR1 SNHLY and CDR2 FYNNEI. This CDR3 comprises 15 residues. J was trimmed by 7 bases and V by 10 bases; bases with no gene match: 16. CDR3 DNA: TGTGCCACAAAGAGGGCGGGACAGGGTGGAAGTGGCTACACCTTC. Its protein is CATKRAGQGGSGYTF.

The chain uses TRBV10-2 and TRBJ1-1; 7 bases align to TRBD1. V lost 8 bases to trimming and J lost 0 bases; unmatched junction nucleotides: 3. Germline CDR1 reads WSHSY; CDR2 reads SAAADI. This CDR3 comprises 13 residues. The CDR3 is CASGDSMNTEAFF. The CDR3 DNA reads TGCGCCAGCGGGGACAGTATGAACACTGAAGCTTTCTTT.

This rearrangement joins TRBV5-1 to TRBJ2-3, with 9 bases identical to TRBD2. Losses at the gene ends were 2 bases for V and 4 bases for J; bases not matched to a gene: 5. CDR1 is SGHRS and CDR2 is YFSETQ in the germline V gene. The CDR3 covers 15 residues. CDR3 sequence reads: CASSLAGGRADTQYF. The DNA of the CDR3 is TGCGCCAGCAGCTTAGCGGGGGGTAGGGCAGATACGCAGTATTTT.

V is TRBV6-2 or TRBV6-3 and J is TRBJ1-2; no reliable D call. The CDR3 loop spans 13 amino acids. The germline V gene has CDR1 MNHEY and CDR2 SVGEGT. Deletions cut 7 bases from V and 4 bases from J, with 13 bases between. CDR3 bases: TGTGCCAGCACTTATTCGTACTCCTATGGCTACACCTTC. This encodes CASTYSYSYGYTF.

This clone was detected only once. The V call is TRBV5-1, the J call TRBJ2-5; 9 nucleotides agree with TRBD2. Germline loops: CDR1 SGHRS, CDR2 YFSETQ. The CDR3 runs 19 residues. The ends lost 4 bases at V and 1 base at J; junction bases unmatched: 17. In nucleotides, the CDR3 is TGCGCCAGCAGCCCGCCTTCTAAGCGGGGGGCCGACCTCCAAGAGACCCAGTACTTC. Amino acid sequence: CASSPPSKRGADLQETQYF.

V and J are TRBV7-8 and TRBJ2-7; 8 bases align to TRBD1. The V gene's germline CDR1 is SGHVS and CDR2 FQNEAQ. With V trimmed by 3 bases and J by 6 bases, 4 bases remained unmatched. This CDR3 spans 13 amino acids. In DNA form, the CDR3 reads TGTGCCAGCAGCTTCGACAGGGGCTCCGAGCAGTACGTC. It translates to CASSFDRGSEQYV.

The V call is TRBV11-2, the J call TRBJ2-7, with TRBD2 as a possible D gene (5 bases). Germline CDR1 reads SGHAT; CDR2 reads FQNNGV. This CDR3 has 13 residues. V shed 0 bases and J shed 9 bases, with 12 bases lying between them. The CDR3 DNA is TGTGCCAGCAGCTTAGATCGAACCCGGGGGCAGTACGTC. Residues: CASSLDRTRGQYV.

V gene TRBV25-1 combines with J gene TRBJ1-1; no reliable D call. Germline CDR1 reads MGHDK; CDR2 reads SYGVNS. V lost 7 bases and J lost 3, with 12 bases in between. This CDR3 has 13 amino acids. This chain's CDR3 is CASIKAGDTEAFF. In nucleotides, the CDR3 is TGTGCCAGCATTAAAGCCGGGGACACTGAAGCTTTCTTT.

This chain uses TRBV3-1 (or the pseudogene TRBV3-2) with TRBJ2-1; a weak D match, TRBD2 (6 bases). V lost 2 bases and J 8 bases, leaving 19 bases between the germline ends. Per germline, CDR1 LGHDT and CDR2 YNNKEL (reference sequence). There are 16 residues in the CDR3. Here the CDR3 DNA reads TGTGCCAGCAGCCAACGTGGGGGGACGATTTTGTATGAGCAGTTCTTC. Amino acid sequence: CASSQRGGTILYEQFF.

The chain recombines TRBV28 with TRBJ1-1; tentative D call: TRBD1 (6 bases). The CDR3 has 15 residues. Germline V gene data show CDR1 as MDHEN and CDR2 as SYDVKM. V was pared by 4 bases and J by 0 bases, with 12 bases between. The CDR3 DNA sequence: TGTGCCAGCAGTTCCCCTGGACAGATGAACACTGAAGCTTTCTTT. This codes for CASSSPGQMNTEAFF.

The chain couples TRBV3-1 (or the pseudogene TRBV3-2) to TRBJ2-3; TRBD2 matches 15 bases. The germline V gene encodes CDR1 LGHDT and CDR2 YNNKEL (reference sequence). This CDR3 has 18 residues. After removal of 5 bases from V and 5 bases from J, the junction contained 11 bases not matched to a gene. CDR3 DNA: TGTGCCAGCAGCGAAAGGAGGACTAGCGGGGGGGCAGGAGATACGCAGTATTTT. Protein sequence: CASSERRTSGGAGDTQYF.

The chain joins TRBV27 to TRBJ1-2; D is perhaps TRBD1 (5 bases). The CDR3 consists of 13 residues. The germline gives CDR1 MNHEY, CDR2 SMNVEV (reference sequence). V lost 4 bases and J lost 0, with 6 bases in between. The CDR3 reads CASSSQANYGYTF. The CDR3 DNA reads as TGTGCCAGCAGTTCACAGGCTAACTATGGCTACACCTTC.

This chain joins TRBV18 and TRBJ2-3; TRBD2 might be the D (6 bases). This CDR3 spans 18 amino acids. Per the germline V gene, CDR1 is KGHSH and CDR2 is LQKENI. V was shortened by 4 bases and J by 1 base, with 21 bases between the two germline ends. For the CDR3, the DNA is TGTGCCAGCTCACTTCCGGGACTGAGACCCGTTGGCACAGATACGCAGTATTTT. Protein: CASSLPGLRPVGTDTQYF.

V is TRBV6-5 and J is TRBJ1-1; D is uncertain. The CDR3 length is 12 residues. From germline, CDR1 is MNHEY and CDR2 SVGAGI. V was trimmed by 7 bases and J by 6 bases, leaving 12 bases between them. CDR3 coding DNA: TGTGCCAGCACTATGACTGTCGCTGAAGCTTTCTTT. It is translated as CASTMTVAEAFF.

The rearrangement uses TRBV2 and TRBJ1-1, with unresolved D. This CDR3 is built from 12 residues. In germline, CDR1 is SNHLY, CDR2 FYNNEI. V shed 3 bases and J shed 1 base, with 3 bases lying between them. The CDR3 DNA sequence: TGTGCCAGCAGTGATAGGAACACTGAAGCTTTCTTT. This encodes CASSDRNTEAFF.

The gene calls are TRBV5-4 and TRBJ1-2; a possible D gene is TRBD1 (5 bases). The CDR3 extends over 11 amino acids. The germline gives CDR1 SGHNT, CDR2 YYREEE (reference sequence). V lost 3 bases to trimming and J lost 8 bases, with 8 bases between them. CDR3 in amino acids: CASSYGGGYTF. CDR3 in DNA: TGTGCCAGCAGCTATGGGGGGGGCTACACCTTC. The entire variable domain, with the rest obtained from reference TRBV5-4 and TRBJ1-2, is as follows: ETGVTQSPTHLIKTRGQQVTLRCSSQSGHNTVSWYQQALGQGPQFIFQYYREEENGRGNFPPRFSGLQFPNYSSELNVNALELDDSALYLCASSYGGGYTFGSGTRLTVV.

This clone was picked up one time. The same CDR3 is also encoded by other DNA sequences in this sample. The chain employs TRBV30 and TRBJ1-1; D unresolved. V was pared by 0 bases and J by 4 bases, with 9 bases between. This CDR3 is built from 13 residues. The germline V gene has CDR1 GTSNPN and CDR2 SVGIG (reference sequence). As DNA, the CDR3 is TGTGCCTGGAGTGTTACGGGGAGCACTGAAGCTTTCTTT. Encoded protein: CAWSVTGSTEAFF.

The J gene is TRBJ2-5, the V gene TRBV5-1; 8 bases match TRBD1. Germline V CDR1 and CDR2: SGHRS, YFSETQ. The CDR3 contains 14 residues. Losses at the gene ends were 4 bases for V and 3 bases for J; bases not matched to a gene: 5. CDR3 amino acids: CASSLPGQEETQYF. In DNA, the CDR3 is TGCGCCAGCAGCCTTCCGGGACAGGAAGAGACCCAGTACTTC. Supplemented by reference TRBV5-1 and TRBJ2-5, the full variable domain reads KAGVTQTPRYLIKTRGQQVTLSCSPISGHRSVSWYQQTPGQGLQFLFEYFSETQRNKGNFPGRFSGRQFSNSRSEMNVSTLELGDSALYLCASSLPGQEETQYFGPGTRLLVL.